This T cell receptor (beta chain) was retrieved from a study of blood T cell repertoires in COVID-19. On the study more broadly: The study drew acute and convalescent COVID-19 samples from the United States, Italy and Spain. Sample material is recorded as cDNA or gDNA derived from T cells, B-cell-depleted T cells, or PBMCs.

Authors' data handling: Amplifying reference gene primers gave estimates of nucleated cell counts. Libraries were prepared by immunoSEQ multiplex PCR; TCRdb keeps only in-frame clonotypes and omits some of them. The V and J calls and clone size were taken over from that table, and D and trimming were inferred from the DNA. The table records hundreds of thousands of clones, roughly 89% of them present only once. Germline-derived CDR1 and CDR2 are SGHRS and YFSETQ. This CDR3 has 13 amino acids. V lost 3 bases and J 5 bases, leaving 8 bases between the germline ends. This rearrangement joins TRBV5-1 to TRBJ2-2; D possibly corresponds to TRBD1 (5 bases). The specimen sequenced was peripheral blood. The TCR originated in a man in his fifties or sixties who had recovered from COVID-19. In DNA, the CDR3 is TGCGCCAGCAGCTACCAGGGTACCGGGGAGCTGTTTTTT. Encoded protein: CASSYQGTGELFF.